The entry that follows covers one T cell receptor beta chain sequence. CDR1 and CDR2 from the germline V gene are MGHDK and SYGVNS. V lost 7 bases to trimming and J lost 5 bases; unmatched junction nucleotides: 16. The CDR3 extends over 17 amino acids. This specimen comes from a study of blood T cell repertoires in COVID-19. Whole-study context: Sites in the United States, Italy and Spain provided acute and convalescent COVID-19 samples.

The assay was immunoSEQ multiplex PCR, and TCRdb's table has in-frame clones only and misses some. Of 250,000 or so clones listed, more than 80% are singletons. The TCR originated in a man aged 25 to 45 with COVID-19, enrolled during active disease. The sample taken for sequencing was peripheral blood. The rearrangement joins TRBV25-1 to TRBJ2-1, with 8 bases that match TRBD2. This CDR3 reads CASTYAGGGRGDNEQFF. DNA for the CDR3: TGTGCCAGCACTTACGCCGGGGGGGGGCGAGGAGACAATGAGCAGTTCTTC. Full variable domain (missing parts from reference TRBV25-1 and TRBJ2-1): EADIYQTPRYLVIGTGKKITLECSQTMGHDKMYWYQQDPGMELHLIHYSYGVNSTEKGDLSSESTVSRIRTEHFPLTLESARPSHTSQYLCASTYAGGGRGDNEQFFGPGTRLTVL.